This entry lists 24 T cell receptor beta chains sequenced from one sample in a study of human T cells and chemical hapten exposure. RNA extraction used unfractionated whole blood as the source of total RNA. Each CDR3 protein gets one entry after TCRdb re-called the 5' RACE reads with MiXCR. Of about 140,000 distinct CDR3 sequences listed, 4.1% are singletons. Source of these receptors: a female donor in good health.

In its sample, this clonotype was seen many times. The chain is built from TRBV5-8 and TRBJ1-4; 7 bases are shared with TRBD1. Germline-derived CDR1 and CDR2 are SGHTS and YDEGEE. V gave up 7 bases and J gave up 7 bases; unmatched junction bases: 7. The CDR3 consists of 13 residues. The CDR3 is CASDDRASEKLFF. CDR3 sequence (DNA): TGTGCCAGCGACGACAGGGCGTCTGAAAAACTGTTTTTT.

The V and J genes are TRBV18 and TRBJ2-6; a possible D gene is TRBD1 (6 bases). The CDR3 extends over 15 amino acids. Germline V CDR1 and CDR2: KGHSH, LQKENI. V was trimmed by 1 base and J by 12 bases, leaving 16 bases between them. CDR3 loop: CASSPLDSALSVLTF. CDR3 sequence (DNA): TGTGCCAGCTCACCACTGGACAGTGCATTAAGCGTCCTGACTTTC.

There are many counts of this clonotype. This chain connects TRBV6-2 or TRBV6-3 to TRBJ2-5; 8 positions agree with TRBD1. The V and J ends lost 6 bases and 7 bases, in that order; junction bases with no gene match: 7. Germline CDR1 MNHEY, CDR2 SVGEGT. The CDR3 spans 13 residues. In DNA form, the CDR3 reads TGTGCCAGCAGCAATGGACAGGGCCTGACCCAGTACTTC. It yields the protein CASSNGQGLTQYF.

At least ten counts were recorded for this clonotype. The chain employs TRBV7-9 and TRBJ1-1, with D tentatively TRBD1 (6 bases). The CDR3 runs 15 residues. V lost 5 bases and J 1 base, leaving 14 bases between the germline ends. Germline V gene lookup returns CDR1 SEHNR and CDR2 FQNEAQ (reference sequence). CDR3 coding DNA: TGTGCCAGCAGCCCTACCATACAGGGGAACACTGAAGCTTTCTTT. This translates into CASSPTIQGNTEAFF.

This clonotype occurred many times. This chain uses TRBV5-1 with TRBJ2-2; possible D gene TRBD1, 6 bases. Trimming stripped 4 bases from V and 1 base from J, with 11 bases between. The germline V gene has CDR1 SGHRS and CDR2 YFSETQ. The CDR3 has 15 amino acids. CDR3 amino acids: CASSRGGQNTGELFF. The DNA of the CDR3 is TGCGCCAGCAGCCGTGGGGGACAGAACACCGGGGAGCTGTTTTTT. The entire variable domain, with the rest obtained from reference TRBV5-1 and TRBJ2-2, is as follows: KAGVTQTPRYLIKTRGQQVTLSCSPISGHRSVSWYQQTPGQGLQFLFEYFSETQRNKGNFPGRFSGRQFSNSRSEMNVSTLELGDSALYLCASSRGGQNTGELFFGEGSRLTVL.

In its sample, this clonotype was seen many times. The rearrangement uses TRBV20-1 and TRBJ1-6; no firm D call. Germline V gene data show CDR1 as DFQATT and CDR2 as SNEGSKA (reference sequence). This CDR3 is built from 13 residues. The V end lost 0 bases, the J end lost 7 bases, and 7 bases lay between the germline ends. CDR3 sequence (DNA): TGCAGTGCTAGAGATGGCAGGAATTCACCCCTCCACTTT. Encoded protein: CSARDGRNSPLHF.

This clonotype was detected many times. The chain carries TRBV20-1 and TRBJ1-1; tentatively, D is TRBD1 (5 bases). CDR3 length: 17 residues. V gave up 1 base and J gave up 4 bases, with 22 bases separating them. Germline values: CDR1 DFQATT, CDR2 SNEGSKA (reference sequence). CDR3 in amino acids: CSARARFGTGVSTEAFF. As DNA, the CDR3 is TGCAGTGCTAGAGCTCGTTTCGGGACGGGGGTGAGCACTGAAGCTTTCTTT.

This clonotype has a count of ten or more. The J gene is TRBJ1-2, the V gene TRBV4-3; no clear D gene. Germline V gives CDR1 LGHNA, CDR2 YSLEER. Trimming removed 0 bases at V and 6 bases at J, with 14 bases between. This CDR3 comprises 15 residues. CDR3 region: CASSQDTAVLDGYTF. The DNA for the CDR3 is TGCGCCAGCAGCCAAGATACGGCAGTACTTGATGGCTACACCTTC.

A note on this clonotype: A much larger clonotype is one base distant, so this may be a read error. The chain recombines TRBV6-5 with TRBJ1-1; unclear D gene. The CDR3 is 13 amino acids. Trimming stripped 5 bases from V and 4 bases from J, with 11 bases between. Germline CDR1 MNHEY, CDR2 SVGAGI. The CDR3 DNA follows: TGTGCCAGCAGTGAGTTGGAGAGCACTGAAGCTTTCTTT. As protein: CASSELESTEAFF.

This clonotype was observed at least ten times. V is TRBV29-1 and J is TRBJ1-2; tentatively, D is TRBD1 (5 bases). Trimming removed 7 bases from V and 0 bases from J, with 12 bases in between. Germline values: CDR1 SQVTM, CDR2 ANQGSEA. The CDR3 sequence is 13 residues long. The CDR3 sequence is CSAAGNPNYGYTF. The DNA for the CDR3 is TGCAGCGCTGCAGGGAACCCTAACTATGGCTACACCTTC.

The table lists this clonotype with many counts. V is TRBV7-2 and J is TRBJ2-7; D is ambiguous. Germline V gives CDR1 SGHTA, CDR2 FQGNSA. The length of the CDR3 is 13 residues. Trimming took 5 bases from V and 0 from J, leaving 8 bases between them. The chain's CDR3 is CASSPNSSYEQYF. In DNA, the CDR3 is TGTGCCAGCAGCCCGAATAGCTCCTACGAGCAGTACTTC.

This clonotype occurred a few times. The V and J genes are TRBV12-3 or TRBV12-4 and TRBJ2-3; maybe TRBD2 (5 bases). This CDR3 comprises 14 residues. V lost 4 bases and J 0 bases, leaving 8 bases between the germline ends. The CDR3 protein is CASSYWTSTDTQYF. DNA for the CDR3: TGTGCCAGCAGTTATTGGACTAGCACAGATACGCAGTATTTT.

This clonotype was seen many times. CDR3 protein: CASSYSTEQYF. The CDR3 DNA reads as TGTGCCAGCAGTTACTCGACCGAGCAGTACTTC. The chain recombines TRBV6-6 with TRBJ2-7; D remains ambiguous. V dropped 0 bases and J dropped 6 bases, with 3 bases sitting between them. Germline V gene sequence: CDR1 MNHNY, CDR2 SVGAGI (reference sequence). CDR3 size: 11 residues.

This clonotype was seen ten or more times. The rearrangement uses TRBV11-2 and TRBJ1-1; no reliable D call. V was clipped by 0 bases and J by 0 bases, with 8 bases between them. Germline CDR1 and CDR2: SGHAT and FQNNGV. The CDR3 spans 15 residues. The DNA of the CDR3 is TGTGCCAGCAGCTTAGAGGTCAGCTTGAACACTGAAGCTTTCTTT. Translating gives CASSLEVSLNTEAFF.

The V call is TRBV12-3 or TRBV12-4, the J call TRBJ2-2, with 7 positions matching TRBD1. The CDR3 extends over 12 amino acids. The ends lost 7 bases at V and 6 bases at J; junction bases unmatched: 2. Written as DNA, the CDR3 is TGTGCCAGCATGGGACAGCCCGGGGAGCTGTTTTTT. It codes for CASMGQPGELFF.

The gene calls are TRBV7-2 and TRBJ1-6, with D tentatively TRBD1 (6 bases). Trimming cost V 6 bases and J 7 bases, with 19 bases left between them. Germline lookup yields CDR1 SGHTA and CDR2 FQGNSA. CDR3 length: 16 amino acids. CDR3: CASSLTPRGANSPLHF. CDR3 DNA: TGTGCCAGCAGTCTTACCCCTCGGGGGGCCAATTCACCCCTCCACTTT. The complete variable domain, with remaining parts taken from reference TRBV7-2 and TRBJ1-6, reads GAGVSQSPSNKVTEKGKDVELRCDPISGHTALYWYRQSLGQGLEFLIYFQGNSAPDKSGLPSDRFSAERTGGSVSTLTIQRTQQEDSAVYLCASSLTPRGANSPLHFGNGTRLTVT.

This clonotype was observed many times. The V gene is TRBV5-1, the J gene TRBJ1-1, with TRBD1 identical over 7 bases. With V trimmed by 0 bases and J by 5 bases, 4 bases remained unmatched. The CDR3 consists of 14 residues. CDR1 and CDR2 from the germline V gene are SGHRS and YFSETQ. The chain's CDR3 is CASSLVHRGTEAFF. For the CDR3, the DNA is TGCGCCAGCAGCTTGGTCCACAGGGGTACTGAAGCTTTCTTT.

Ten or more counts support this clonotype. This chain joins TRBV5-6 and TRBJ1-3; D gene unclear. Trimming removed 0 bases from V and 2 bases from J, with 6 bases in between. This CDR3 is built from 14 residues. Germline V gene data show CDR1 as SGHDT and CDR2 as YYEEEE. In DNA, the CDR3 is TGTGCCAGCAGCTTGGGTTCCGCTGGAAACACCATATATTTT. It yields the protein CASSLGSAGNTIYF. The whole variable domain, remainder taken from reference TRBV5-6 and TRBJ1-3, is DAGVTQSPTHLIKTRGQQVTLRCSPKSGHDTVSWYQQALGQGPQFIFQYYEEEERQRGNFPDRFSGHQFPNYSSELNVNALLLGDSALYLCASSLGSAGNTIYFGEGSWLTVV.

This rearrangement joins TRBV20-1 to TRBJ1-5; 8 nucleotides align to TRBD1. Germline V gives CDR1 DFQATT, CDR2 SNEGSKA (reference sequence). After removal of 0 bases from V and 0 bases from J, the junction contained 7 bases not matched to a gene. The CDR3 contains 17 residues. CDR3 region: CSARDGGQEVSNQPQHF. The CDR3 DNA reads as TGCAGTGCTAGAGATGGGGGACAGGAGGTTAGCAATCAGCCCCAGCATTTT.

This clonotype came up a few times. CDR3 sequence: CASSPGLNSYEQYF. In DNA form, the CDR3 reads TGTGCCAGTAGTCCGGGACTGAACTCCTACGAGCAGTACTTC. The rearrangement uses TRBV19 and TRBJ2-7; D possibly corresponds to TRBD2 (6 bases). V lost 5 bases, J lost 0 bases, and 11 bases lay in between. Germline V gene sequence: CDR1 LNHDA, CDR2 SQIVND (reference sequence). The CDR3 is 14 residues long. Full variable domain (missing parts from reference TRBV19 and TRBJ2-7): DGGITQSPKYLFRKEGQNVTLSCEQNLNHDAMYWYRQDPGQGLRLIYYSQIVNDFQKGDIAEGYSVSREKKESFPLTVTSAQKNPTAFYLCASSPGLNSYEQYFGPGTRLTVT.

At least ten counts were recorded for this clonotype. The chain carries TRBV3-1 and TRBJ2-4, with TRBD2 as a possible D gene (6 bases). This CDR3 contains 17 residues. Trimming took 1 base from V and 0 from J, leaving 13 bases between them. Germline V CDR1 and CDR2: LGHDT, YNNKEL (reference sequence). In DNA form, the CDR3 reads TGTGCCAGCAGCCAAGGGAGGGGCGTTCTAGCCAAAAACATTCAGTACTTC. It specifies CASSQGRGVLAKNIQYF.

This clonotype was seen a handful of times. The chain has TRBV19 and TRBJ2-2, with D perhaps matching TRBD1 (5 bases). With 6 bases removed from V and 5 bases from J, the gap between germline ends came to 13 bases. The CDR3 runs to 14 residues. The germline V gene encodes CDR1 LNHDA and CDR2 SQIVND (reference sequence). CDR3 loop: CASRSNQGTGELFF. As DNA, the CDR3 is TGTGCCAGTAGATCCAACCAGGGTACCGGGGAGCTGTTTTTT.

This clonotype was detected ten times or more. J is TRBJ1-1 and V is TRBV20-1, with 7 nucleotides matching TRBD1. Germline V CDR1 and CDR2: DFQATT, SNEGSKA (reference sequence). The CDR3 has 13 residues. Trimming at V came to 7 bases and at J to 10 bases, leaving 15 bases not matched to a gene. Here the CDR3 reads CSVAKNRGRGAFF. The CDR3 DNA reads TGCAGTGTCGCTAAGAACAGGGGCCGGGGAGCTTTCTTT.

This clonotype was counted at least ten times. The rearrangement uses TRBV7-9 and TRBJ2-7, with D unclear. Trimming took off 1 base at V and 2 bases at J, with 18 bases between the two ends. Germline V lookup: CDR1 SEHNR, CDR2 FQNEAQ (reference sequence). The CDR3 covers 17 residues. CDR3 nucleotides: TGTGCCAGCAGCTTAGGTCAAGCCCGAGGAAGTCCCTACGAGCAGTACTTC. Protein: CASSLGQARGSPYEQYF.